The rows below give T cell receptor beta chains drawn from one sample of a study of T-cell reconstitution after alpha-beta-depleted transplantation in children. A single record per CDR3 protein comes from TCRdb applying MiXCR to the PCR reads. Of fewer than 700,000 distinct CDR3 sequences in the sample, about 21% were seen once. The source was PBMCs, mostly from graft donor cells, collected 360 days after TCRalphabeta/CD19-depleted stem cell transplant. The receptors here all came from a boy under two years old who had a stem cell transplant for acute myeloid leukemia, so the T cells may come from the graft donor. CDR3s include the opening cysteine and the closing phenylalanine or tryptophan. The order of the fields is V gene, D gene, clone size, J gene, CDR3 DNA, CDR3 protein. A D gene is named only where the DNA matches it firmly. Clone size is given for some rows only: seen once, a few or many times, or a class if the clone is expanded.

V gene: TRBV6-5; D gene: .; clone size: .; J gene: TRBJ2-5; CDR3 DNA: TGTGCCAGCAGTTACAGTTCAGGGTCGCAAGAGACCCAGTACTTC; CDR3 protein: CASSYSSGSQETQYF
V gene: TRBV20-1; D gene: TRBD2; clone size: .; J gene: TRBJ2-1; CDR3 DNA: TGCAGTGCTAGGAACGGGGGGTACTCCTACAATGAGCAGTTCTTC; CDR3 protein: CSARNGGYSYNEQFF
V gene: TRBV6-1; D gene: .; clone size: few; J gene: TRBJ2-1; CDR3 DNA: TGTGCCAGCAGTGAAGCTCCAGGGTTCACCTACAATGAGCAGTTCTTC; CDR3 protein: CASSEAPGFTYNEQFF
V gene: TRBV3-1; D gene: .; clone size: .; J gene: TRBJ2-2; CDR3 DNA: TGTGCCAGCAGCCAAGATCTTGCTTACGGGGAGCTGTTTTTT; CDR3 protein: CASSQDLAYGELFF
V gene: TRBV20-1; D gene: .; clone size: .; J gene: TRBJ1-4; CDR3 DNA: TGCAGTGCTAGTTTTGCAACTAATGAAAAACTGTTTTTT; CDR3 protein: CSASFATNEKLFF
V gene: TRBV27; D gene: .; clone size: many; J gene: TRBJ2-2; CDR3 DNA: TGTGCCAGCAGGGCGGGACCGGGACAAGTGGACACCGGGGAGCTGTTTTTT; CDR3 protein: CASRAGPGQVDTGELFF
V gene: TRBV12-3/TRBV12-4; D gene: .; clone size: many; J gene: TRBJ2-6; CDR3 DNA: TGTGCCAGCAGTTCCCCCTGGTCTGGGGCCAACGTCCTGACTTTC; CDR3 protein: CASSSPWSGANVLTF
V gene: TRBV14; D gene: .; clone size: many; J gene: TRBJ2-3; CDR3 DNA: TGTGCCAGCAGCCACGCTAGCAGATACACAGATACGCAGTATTTT; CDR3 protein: CASSHASRYTDTQYF
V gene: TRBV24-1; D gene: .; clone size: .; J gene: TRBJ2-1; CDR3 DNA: TGTGCCACCAGTGGCCCGGCAGGGATGTATGAGCAGTTCTTC; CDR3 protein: CATSGPAGMYEQFF
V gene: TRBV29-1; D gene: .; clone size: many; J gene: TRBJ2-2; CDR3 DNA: TGCAGCGTTGTTGAGGCGGGACAAAAGGGAAACACCGGGGAGCTGTTTTTT; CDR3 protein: CSVVEAGQKGNTGELFF
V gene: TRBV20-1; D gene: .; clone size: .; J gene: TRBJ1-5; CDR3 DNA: TGCAGTGCTAGAGATCTGGGGGGTCAGCCCCAGCATTTT; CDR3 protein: CSARDLGGQPQHF
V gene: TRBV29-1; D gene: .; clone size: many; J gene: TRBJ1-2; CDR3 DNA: TGCAGCGTTGTAGTAGTCCTGTCGGACTACTATGGCTACACCTTC; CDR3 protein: CSVVVVLSDYYGYTF
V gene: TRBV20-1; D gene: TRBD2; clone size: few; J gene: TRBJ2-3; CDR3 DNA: TGCAGTGCTAGTCACGGGCTAGCGGTGAATACGCAGTATTTT; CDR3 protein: CSASHGLAVNTQYF
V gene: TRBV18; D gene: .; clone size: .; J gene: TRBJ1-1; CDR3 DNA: TGTGCCAGCTCACAACAGAGGCCGGTGGGCACTGAAGCTTTCTTT; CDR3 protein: CASSQQRPVGTEAFF
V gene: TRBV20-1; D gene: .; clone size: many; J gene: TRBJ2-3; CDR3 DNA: TGCAGTGCTAGAAGGCGGGGTAGCACAGATACGCAGTATTTT; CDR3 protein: CSARRRGSTDTQYF
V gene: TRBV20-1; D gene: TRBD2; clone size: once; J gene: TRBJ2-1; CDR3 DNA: TGCAGCGCTATAGCGGGGGGGCCCAATGAGCAGTTCTTC; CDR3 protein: CSAIAGGPNEQFF
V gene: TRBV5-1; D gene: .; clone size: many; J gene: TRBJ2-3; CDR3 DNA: TGCGCCAGCAGCTTGTCGGGGGTCCAGATCACAGATACGCAGTATTTT; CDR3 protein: CASSLSGVQITDTQYF
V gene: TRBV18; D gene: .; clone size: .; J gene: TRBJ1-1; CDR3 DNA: TGTGCCAGCTCACCACTCCCCGTCAGTGGGTACACTGAAGCTTTCTTT; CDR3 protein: CASSPLPVSGYTEAFF
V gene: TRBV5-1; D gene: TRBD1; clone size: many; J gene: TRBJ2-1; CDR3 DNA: TGCGCCAGCAGGGTAATAGGGGGCATGATCAATGAGCAGTTCTTC; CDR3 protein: CASRVIGGMINEQFF
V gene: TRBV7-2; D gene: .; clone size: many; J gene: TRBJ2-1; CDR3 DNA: TGTGCCAGCAGCTTAGCGGGGGCCACCTACAATGAGCAGTTCTTC; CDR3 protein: CASSLAGATYNEQFF
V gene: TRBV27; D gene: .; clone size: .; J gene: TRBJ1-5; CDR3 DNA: TGTGCCAGCAGTTTATCTTGGGGAGGACGCAATCAGCCCCAGCATTTT; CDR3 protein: CASSLSWGGRNQPQHF
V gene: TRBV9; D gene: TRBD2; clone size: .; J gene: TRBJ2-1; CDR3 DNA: TGTGCCAGCAGCAGTTCCTTTAGCGGGACCCCAAGGAATGAGCAGTTCTTC; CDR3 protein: CASSSSFSGTPRNEQFF
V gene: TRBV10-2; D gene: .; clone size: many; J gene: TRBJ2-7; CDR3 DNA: TGCGCCAGCAGTTGGGGTTACGAGCAGTACTTC; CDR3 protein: CASSWGYEQYF
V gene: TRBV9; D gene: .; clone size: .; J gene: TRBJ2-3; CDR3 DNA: TGTGCCAGCAGCGTAGACCCGATGAGGCGGAGCACAGATACGCAGTATTTT; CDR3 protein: CASSVDPMRRSTDTQYF
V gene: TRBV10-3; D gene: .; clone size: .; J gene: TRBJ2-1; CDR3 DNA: TGTGCCATCAGTGCAGGGACTGAGCAGTTCTTC; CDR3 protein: CAISAGTEQFF
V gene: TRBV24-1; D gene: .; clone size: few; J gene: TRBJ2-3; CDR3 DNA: TGTGCCACCGCAGCAGCAGATACGCAGTATTTT; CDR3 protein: CATAAADTQYF
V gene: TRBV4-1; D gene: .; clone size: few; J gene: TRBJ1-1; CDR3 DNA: TGCGCCAGCAGCCACGTTTACAGGGAGTTGAACACTGAAGCTTTCTTT; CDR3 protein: CASSHVYRELNTEAFF
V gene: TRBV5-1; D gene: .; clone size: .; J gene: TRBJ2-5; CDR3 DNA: TGCGCCAGTACGGGGGGCAGGGGAATCGAGACCCAGTACTTC; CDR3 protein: CASTGGRGIETQYF
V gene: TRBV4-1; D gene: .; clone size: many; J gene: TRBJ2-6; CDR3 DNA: TGCGCCAGCAGCCAAGTAAAGGGTGGGGCCAACGTCCTGACTTTC; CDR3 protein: CASSQVKGGANVLTF
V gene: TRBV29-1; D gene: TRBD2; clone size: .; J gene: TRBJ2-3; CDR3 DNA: TGCAGCCCTAGGACTAGCGGGAGCACAGATACGCAGTATTTT; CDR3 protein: CSPRTSGSTDTQYF
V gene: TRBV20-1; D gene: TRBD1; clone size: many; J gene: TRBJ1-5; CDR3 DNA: TGCAGTGCTAGGCGGGGGGGACAGAGCAATCAGCCCCAGCATTTT; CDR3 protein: CSARRGGQSNQPQHF
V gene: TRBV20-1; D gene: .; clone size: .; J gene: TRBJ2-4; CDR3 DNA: TGCAGTGCTAGACAGGGGAGGGCCAAAAACATTCAGTACTTC; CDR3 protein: CSARQGRAKNIQYF
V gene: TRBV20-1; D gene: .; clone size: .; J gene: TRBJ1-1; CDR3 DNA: TGCAGTGCTAGGGAGAGGTCAGATGAAGCTTTCTTT; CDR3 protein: CSARERSDEAFF
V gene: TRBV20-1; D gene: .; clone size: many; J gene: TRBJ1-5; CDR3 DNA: TGCAGTGCTAGGACAGGTGGTAGCAATCAGCCCCAGCATTTT; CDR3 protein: CSARTGGSNQPQHF
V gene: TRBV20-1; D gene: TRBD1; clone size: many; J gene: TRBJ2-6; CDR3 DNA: TGCAGTGCTAGAGCCCCCCCGGGACAGGGGGCTACTGGGGCCAACGTCCTGACTTTC; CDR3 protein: CSARAPPGQGATGANVLTF